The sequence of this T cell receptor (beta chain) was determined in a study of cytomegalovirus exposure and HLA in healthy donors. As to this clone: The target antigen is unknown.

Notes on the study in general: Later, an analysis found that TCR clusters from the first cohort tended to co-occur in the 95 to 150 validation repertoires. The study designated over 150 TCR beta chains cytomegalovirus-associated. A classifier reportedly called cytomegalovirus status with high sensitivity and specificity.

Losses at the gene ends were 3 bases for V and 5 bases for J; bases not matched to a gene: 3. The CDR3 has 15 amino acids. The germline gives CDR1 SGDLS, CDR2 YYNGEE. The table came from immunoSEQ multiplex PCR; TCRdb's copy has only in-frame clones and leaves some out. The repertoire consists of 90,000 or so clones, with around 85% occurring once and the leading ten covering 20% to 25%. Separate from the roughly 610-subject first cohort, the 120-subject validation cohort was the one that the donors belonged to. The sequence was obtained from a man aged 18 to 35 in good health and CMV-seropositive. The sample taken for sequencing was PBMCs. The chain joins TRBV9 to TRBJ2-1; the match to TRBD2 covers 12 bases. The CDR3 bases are TGTGCCAGCAGCGCGACTAGCGGGAGCCACAATGAGCAGTTCTTC. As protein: CASSATSGSHNEQFF.